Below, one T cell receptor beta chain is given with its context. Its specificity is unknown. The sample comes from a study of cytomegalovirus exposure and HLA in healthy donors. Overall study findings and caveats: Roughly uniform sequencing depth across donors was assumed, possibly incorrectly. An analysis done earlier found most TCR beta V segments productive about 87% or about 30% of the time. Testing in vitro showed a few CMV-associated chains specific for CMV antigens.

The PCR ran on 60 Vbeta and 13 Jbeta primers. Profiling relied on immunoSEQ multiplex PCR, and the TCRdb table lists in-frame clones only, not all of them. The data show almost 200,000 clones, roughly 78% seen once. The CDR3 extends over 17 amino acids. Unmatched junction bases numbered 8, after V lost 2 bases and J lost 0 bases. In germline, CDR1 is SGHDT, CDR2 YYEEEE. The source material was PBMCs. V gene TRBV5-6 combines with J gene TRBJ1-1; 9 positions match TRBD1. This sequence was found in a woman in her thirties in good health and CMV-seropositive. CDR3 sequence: CASSFVSGQGMNTEAFF. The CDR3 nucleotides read TGTGCCAGCAGCTTTGTATCGGGACAGGGAATGAACACTGAAGCTTTCTTT.